This T cell receptor beta chain was obtained from a study of blood T cell repertoires in COVID-19. About the research overall: Material from acute and convalescent COVID-19 was sourced from the United States, Italy and Spain. T cells, B-cell-depleted T cells, or PBMCs provided the cDNA or gDNA that served as material.

How the authors handled the data: Scientists estimated how many nucleated cells there were by amplifying reference gene primers. TCRdb's copy holds only in-frame clones and misses some; the assay was immunoSEQ multiplex PCR. The V and J calls and clone size are taken from that table; D and trimming were inferred from the DNA. The profile covers fewer than 90,000 clones, with 90% to 95% appearing a single time and approximately 4.2% taken by the ten largest. Germline CDR1 and CDR2: SGHNT and YENEEA. V was pared by 2 bases and J by 7 bases, with 8 bases between. The CDR3 consists of 12 residues. The sample consisted of peripheral blood. The rearrangement links TRBV11-3 to TRBJ1-1; D not certain. The TCR originated in a human donor with active COVID-19. The donor label of this sample is uncertain. Here the CDR3 DNA reads TGTGCCAGCAGCTTAACCCGGGATGAAGCTTTCTTT. As protein: CASSLTRDEAFF.